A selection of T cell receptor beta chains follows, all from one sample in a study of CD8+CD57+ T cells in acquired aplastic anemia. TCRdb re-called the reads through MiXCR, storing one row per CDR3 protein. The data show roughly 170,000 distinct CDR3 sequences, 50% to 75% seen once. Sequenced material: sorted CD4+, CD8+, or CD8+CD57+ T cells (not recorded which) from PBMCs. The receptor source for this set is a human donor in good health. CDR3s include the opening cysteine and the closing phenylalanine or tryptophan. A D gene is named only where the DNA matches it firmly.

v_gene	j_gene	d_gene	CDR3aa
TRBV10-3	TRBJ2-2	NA	CAITKAGQTGELFF
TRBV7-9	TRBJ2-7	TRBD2	CASSSRYLADPSYEQYF
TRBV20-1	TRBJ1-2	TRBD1	CSARGQGSYGYTF
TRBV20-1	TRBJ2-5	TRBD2	CSATLLAGLTGTQYF
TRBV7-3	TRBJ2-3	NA	CASSFMADTQYF
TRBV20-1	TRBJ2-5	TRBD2	CSASGTSGAQETQYF
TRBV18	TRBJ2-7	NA	CASSPDWDEQYF
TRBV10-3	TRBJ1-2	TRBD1	CAISESVGQGAGGYTF
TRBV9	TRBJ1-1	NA	CASSVDERTEAFF
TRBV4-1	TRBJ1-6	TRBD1	CASSPIDRAANSPLHF
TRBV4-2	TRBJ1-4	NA	CASSQDGSGAVEKLFF
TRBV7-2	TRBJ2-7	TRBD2	CASSFDHPSGRPLEQYF
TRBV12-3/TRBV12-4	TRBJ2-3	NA	CASSADFQRQYF
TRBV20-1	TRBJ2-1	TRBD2	CSVLLAVPYNEQFF
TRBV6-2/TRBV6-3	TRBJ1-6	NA	CASSYTGGGSPLHF
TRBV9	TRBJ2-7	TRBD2	CASSVGLAGEDEQYF
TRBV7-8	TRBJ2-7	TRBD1	CASSLVSGQGTYEQYF
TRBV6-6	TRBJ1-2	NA	CASSRTQGYDGYTF
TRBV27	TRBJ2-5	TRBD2	CASSELTSGREETQYF
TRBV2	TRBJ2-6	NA	CASSSDRANVLTF
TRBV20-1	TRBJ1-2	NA	CSAKVQGTYGYTF
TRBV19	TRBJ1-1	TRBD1	CASRNPGTGTTEAFF
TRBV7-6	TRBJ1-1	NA	CASRRSLTEAFF
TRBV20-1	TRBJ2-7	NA	CSARDPAASYEQYF
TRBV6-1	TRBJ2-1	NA	CASSGRTSYNEQFF
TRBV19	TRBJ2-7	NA	CASSITYREGLGEQYF
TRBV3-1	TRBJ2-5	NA	CASSQDVSPRQTQYF
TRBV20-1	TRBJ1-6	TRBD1	CSAITRDRGLWSPLHF